This T cell receptor beta chain was profiled in a study of blood T cell repertoires in COVID-19. Study-wide context: Sites in the United States, Italy and Spain provided acute and convalescent COVID-19 samples.

CDR3 length: 14 amino acids. Germline V CDR1 and CDR2: WNHNN, SYGVQD (reference sequence). V was clipped by 4 bases and J by 1 base, with 10 bases between them. How the authors handled the data: Reference gene primer amplification yielded estimated nucleated cell counts. Only in-frame clones appear in the TCRdb table, and some are missing; sequencing was by immunoSEQ multiplex PCR. That table gives V, J and clone size, and the DNA gave D and trimming. The sample yields nearly 250,000 clones, approximately 82% seen once. The receptor comes from a woman of 80 years or more with acute or convalescent COVID-19. The sequencing input was peripheral blood. This rearrangement joins TRBV10-1 to TRBJ2-5, with a possible D match to TRBD1 (6 bases). CDR3 loop: CASSAKDSQETQYF. CDR3 nucleotide sequence: TGCGCCAGCAGTGCAAAGGACAGCCAAGAGACCCAGTACTTC.